This T cell receptor beta chain was sequenced in a study of molecular identifiers for immune sequencing clone quantification. This clonotype was observed a handful of times. Using its own MiXCR run on the PCR reads, TCRdb lists one record per CDR3 protein. This table has about 98,000 distinct CDR3 sequences, under 40% appearing once. The ends were cut back, 0 bases at V and 3 bases at J, with 11 bases in the middle. CDR1 and CDR2 from the germline V gene are SGHNT and YYREEE (reference sequence). CDR3 length: 15 residues. The J gene is TRBJ2-3, the V gene TRBV5-4; perhaps TRBD1 as D (5 bases). Sequencing input: naive CD8+ T cells from blood, with Jurkat cell RNA spiked in. The subset was: FACS-sorted CD8+CD4-CCR7+CD45RA+ naive T cells. The receptor's source is a human donor in good health. Some libraries in this study had Jurkat cell RNA spiked in. The CDR3 here is CASSLVGDGTDTQYF. The CDR3 DNA follows: TGTGCCAGCAGCTTGGTAGGGGATGGGACAGATACGCAGTATTTT.